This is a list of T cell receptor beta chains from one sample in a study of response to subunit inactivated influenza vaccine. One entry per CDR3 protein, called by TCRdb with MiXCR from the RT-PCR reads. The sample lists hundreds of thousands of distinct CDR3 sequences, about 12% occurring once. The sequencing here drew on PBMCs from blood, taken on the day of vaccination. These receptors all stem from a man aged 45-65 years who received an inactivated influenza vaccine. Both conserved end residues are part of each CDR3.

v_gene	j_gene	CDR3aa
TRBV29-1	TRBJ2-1	CSVEGDRYNEQFF
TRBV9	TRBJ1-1	CASSPGGLGLEAFF
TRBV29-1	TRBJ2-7	CSVVGAGGPHEQYF
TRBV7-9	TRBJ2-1	CASSLGLAAGYEQFF
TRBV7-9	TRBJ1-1	CASSVLYSLNTEAFF
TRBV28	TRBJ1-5	CASRVQGGVGQPQHF
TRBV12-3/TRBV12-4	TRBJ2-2	CASSFPASGGVNTGELFF
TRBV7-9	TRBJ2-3	CASSPGTSGGDTQYF
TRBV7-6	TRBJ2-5	CASSLGTSERETQYF
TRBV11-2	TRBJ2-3	CASSSLGLAGGDTQYF
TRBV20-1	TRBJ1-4	CSAPNRQGRAGLNEKLFF
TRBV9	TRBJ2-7	CASSVEPHAAYEQYF
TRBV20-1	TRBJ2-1	CSAKNQLAGVSSEQFF
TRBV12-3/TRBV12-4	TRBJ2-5	CASSLWNQETQYF
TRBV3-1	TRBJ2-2	CASSQWGPGELFF
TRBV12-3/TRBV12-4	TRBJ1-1	CASSLGLPEAFF
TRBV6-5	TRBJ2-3	CASSYSGLAGAETDTQYF
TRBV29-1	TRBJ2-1	CSVVPLISYEQFF
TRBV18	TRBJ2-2	CASSPPPAANTGELFF
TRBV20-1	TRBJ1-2	CSARDGTNYGYTF
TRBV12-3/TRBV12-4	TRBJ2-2	CASRGGTGELFF
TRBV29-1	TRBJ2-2	CSVAGWAEVSRGELFF
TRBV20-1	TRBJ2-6	CSARGRQVSGANVLTF
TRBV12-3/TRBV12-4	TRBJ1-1	CASSGTGPVDTEAFF
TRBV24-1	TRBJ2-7	CATSAGTHAYEQYF
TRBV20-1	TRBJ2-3	CSARIGGNTDTQYF
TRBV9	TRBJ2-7	CASSAGGSSYEQYF
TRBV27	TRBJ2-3	CASNREGASGRADTQYF
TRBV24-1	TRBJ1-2	CATSDLKAGANYGYTF
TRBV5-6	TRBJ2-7	CASTRPGYEQYF
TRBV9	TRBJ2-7	CASGTGTYEQYF
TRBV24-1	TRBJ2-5	CATSDRRFGETQYF
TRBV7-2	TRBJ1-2	CASSFFRDGDNYGYTF
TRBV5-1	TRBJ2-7	CASSTSLAGEQYF
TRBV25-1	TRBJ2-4	CASSESWAQLGSQNIQYF
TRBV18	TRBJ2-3	CASSPRLAGTGDTQYF
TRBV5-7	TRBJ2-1	CASKFRAESSYNEQFF
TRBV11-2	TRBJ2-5	CASRLIAGGKTQYF
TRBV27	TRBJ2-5	CASSLDGAGETQYF
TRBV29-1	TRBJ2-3	CSVEVSGRGDTQYF
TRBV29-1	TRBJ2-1	CSVDPRRGNEQFF
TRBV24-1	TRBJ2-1	CATATSGGYNEQFF
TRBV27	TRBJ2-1	CASSLLGGVDEQFF
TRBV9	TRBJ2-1	CASSSIIYGEQFF
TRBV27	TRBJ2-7	CASSRAGGPVEQYF
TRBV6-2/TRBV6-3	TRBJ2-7	CASSIRGMARSYEQYF
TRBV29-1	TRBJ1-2	CSVGKGQGYGYTF
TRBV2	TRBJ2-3	CASKTTGLRADTQSF
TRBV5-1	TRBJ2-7	CASSLAGQGAYYEQYF